The entry below gives a single TCR beta chain sequence along with its context. These data belong to a study of shared clonotypes between healthy human individuals. Trimming removed 3 bases from V and 1 base from J; junction bases left unmatched: 11. Germline V gene data show CDR1 as LNHNV and CDR2 as YYDKDF (reference sequence). This CDR3 comprises 20 residues. Genomic DNA of every subset was divided equally among multiple immunoSEQ plates. TCRdb's table, derived via immunoSEQ multiplex PCR, lists solely in-frame clones and lacks some. The table lists 2,500,000 or so clones, roughly 93% of them singletons.

The receptor comes from a man between 18 and 35 years old in good health. Some clones in this sample may be carry-over from other donors' samples. The chain links TRBV15 to TRBJ2-2; 13 nucleotides agree with TRBD2. Sequencing used naive CD4+ T cells from PBMCs. Subset given: CD45RA+ positively selected. The CDR3 region has the DNA TGTGCCACCAGCAGGGGGGCGGATCGGACTAGCGGGGGGAACACCGGGGAGCTGTTTTTT. This gives the protein CATSRGADRTSGGNTGELFF.